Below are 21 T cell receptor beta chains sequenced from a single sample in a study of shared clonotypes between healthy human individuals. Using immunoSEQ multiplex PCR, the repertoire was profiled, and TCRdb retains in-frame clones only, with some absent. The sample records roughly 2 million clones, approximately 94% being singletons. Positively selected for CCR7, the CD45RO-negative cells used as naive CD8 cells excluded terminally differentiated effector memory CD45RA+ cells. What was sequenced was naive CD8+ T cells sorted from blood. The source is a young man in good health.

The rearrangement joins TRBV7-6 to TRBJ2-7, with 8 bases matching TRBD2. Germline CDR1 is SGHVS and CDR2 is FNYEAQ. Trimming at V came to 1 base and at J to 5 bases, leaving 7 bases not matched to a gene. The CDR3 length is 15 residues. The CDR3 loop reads CASSLVDTSGHEQYF. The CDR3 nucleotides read TGTGCCAGCAGCTTAGTGGACACTAGCGGCCACGAGCAGTACTTC.

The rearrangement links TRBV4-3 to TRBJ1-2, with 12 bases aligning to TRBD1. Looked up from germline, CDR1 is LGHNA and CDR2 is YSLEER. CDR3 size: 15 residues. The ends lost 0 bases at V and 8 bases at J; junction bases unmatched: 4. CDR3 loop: CASSQEGQGAWGYTF. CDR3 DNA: TGCGCCAGCAGCCAAGAGGGACAGGGGGCGTGGGGCTACACCTTC.

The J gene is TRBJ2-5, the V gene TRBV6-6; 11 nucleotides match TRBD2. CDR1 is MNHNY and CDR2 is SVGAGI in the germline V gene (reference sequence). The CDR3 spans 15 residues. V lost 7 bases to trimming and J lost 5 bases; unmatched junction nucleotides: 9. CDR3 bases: TGTGCCAGCACCATACTAGCGGGAGTGATGGAGACCCAGTACTTC. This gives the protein CASTILAGVMETQYF.

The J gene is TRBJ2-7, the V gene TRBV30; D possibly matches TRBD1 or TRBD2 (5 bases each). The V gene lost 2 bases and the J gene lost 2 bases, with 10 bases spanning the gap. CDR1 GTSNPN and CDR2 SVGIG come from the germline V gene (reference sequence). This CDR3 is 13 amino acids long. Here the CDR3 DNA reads TGTGCCTGGAGTCGGGACGGTCCCTACGAGCAGTACTTC. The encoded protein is CAWSRDGPYEQYF.

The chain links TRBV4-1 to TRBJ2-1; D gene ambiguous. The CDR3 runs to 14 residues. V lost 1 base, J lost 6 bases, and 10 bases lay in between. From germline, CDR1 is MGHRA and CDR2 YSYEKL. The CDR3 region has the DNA TGCGCCAGCAGCCAAGGCGTCAATTTCAATGAGCAGTTCTTC. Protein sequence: CASSQGVNFNEQFF.

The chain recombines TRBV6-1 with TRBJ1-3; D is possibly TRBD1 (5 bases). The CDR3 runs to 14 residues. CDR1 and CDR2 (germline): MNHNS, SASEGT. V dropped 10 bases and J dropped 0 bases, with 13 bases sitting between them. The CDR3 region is CATPGTDSGNTIYF. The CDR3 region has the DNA TGTGCCACCCCCGGGACGGACTCTGGAAACACCATATATTTT.

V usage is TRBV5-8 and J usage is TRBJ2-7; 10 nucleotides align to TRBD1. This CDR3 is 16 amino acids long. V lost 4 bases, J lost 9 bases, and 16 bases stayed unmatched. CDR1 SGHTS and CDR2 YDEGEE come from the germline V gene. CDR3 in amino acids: CASSLPRDRGQDGQYF. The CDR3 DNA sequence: TGTGCCAGCAGCCTCCCCCGGGACAGGGGACAAGACGGGCAGTACTTC.

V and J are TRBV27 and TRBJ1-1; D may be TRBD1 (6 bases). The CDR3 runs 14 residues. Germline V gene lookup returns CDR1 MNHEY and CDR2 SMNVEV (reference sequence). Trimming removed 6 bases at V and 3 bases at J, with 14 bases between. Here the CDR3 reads CASSIIQGHTEAFF. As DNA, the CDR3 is TGTGCCAGCAGCATTATCCAGGGGCACACTGAAGCTTTCTTT.

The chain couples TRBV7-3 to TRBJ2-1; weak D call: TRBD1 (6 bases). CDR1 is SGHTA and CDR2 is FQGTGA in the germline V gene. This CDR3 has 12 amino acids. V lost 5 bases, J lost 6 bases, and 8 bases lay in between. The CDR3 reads CASSVDSNEQFF. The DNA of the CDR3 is TGTGCCAGCAGCGTGGACAGCAATGAGCAGTTCTTC.

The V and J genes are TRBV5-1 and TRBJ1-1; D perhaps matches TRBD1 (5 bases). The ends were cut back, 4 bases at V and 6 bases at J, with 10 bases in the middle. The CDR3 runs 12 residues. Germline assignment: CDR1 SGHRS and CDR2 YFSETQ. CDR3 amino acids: CASSLGQAEAFF. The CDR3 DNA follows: TGCGCCAGCAGCCTAGGACAAGCTGAAGCTTTCTTT.

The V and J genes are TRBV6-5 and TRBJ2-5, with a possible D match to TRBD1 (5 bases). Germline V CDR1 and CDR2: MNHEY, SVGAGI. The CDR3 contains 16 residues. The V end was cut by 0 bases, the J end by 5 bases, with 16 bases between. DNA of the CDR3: TGTGCCAGCAGTTACTCTTGGGGCTCTCTGGGGGAGACCCAGTACTTC. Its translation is CASSYSWGSLGETQYF.

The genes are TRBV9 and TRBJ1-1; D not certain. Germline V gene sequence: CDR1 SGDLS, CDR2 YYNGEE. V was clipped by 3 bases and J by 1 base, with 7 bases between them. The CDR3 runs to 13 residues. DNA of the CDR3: TGTGCCAGCAGCGCCCAGACGAACACTGAAGCTTTCTTT. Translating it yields CASSAQTNTEAFF.

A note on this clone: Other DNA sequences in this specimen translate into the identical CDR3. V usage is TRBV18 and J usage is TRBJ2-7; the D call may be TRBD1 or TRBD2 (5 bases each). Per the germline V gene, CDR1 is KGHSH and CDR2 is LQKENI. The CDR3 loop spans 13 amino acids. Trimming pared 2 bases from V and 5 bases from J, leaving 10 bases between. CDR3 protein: CASSPGGVHEQYF. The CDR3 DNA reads TGTGCCAGCTCACCAGGGGGTGTCCACGAGCAGTACTTC. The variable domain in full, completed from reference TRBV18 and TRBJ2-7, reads NAGVMQNPRHLVRRRGQEARLRCSPMKGHSHVYWYRQLPEEGLKFMVYLQKENIIDESGMPKERFSAEFPKEGPSILRIQQVVRGDSAAYFCASSPGGVHEQYFGPGTRLTVT.

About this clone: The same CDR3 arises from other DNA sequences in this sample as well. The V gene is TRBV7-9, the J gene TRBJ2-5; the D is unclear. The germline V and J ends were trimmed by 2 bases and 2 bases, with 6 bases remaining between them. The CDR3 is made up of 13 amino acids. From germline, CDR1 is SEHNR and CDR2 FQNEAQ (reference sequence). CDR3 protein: CASSLSVQETQYF. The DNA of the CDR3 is TGTGCCAGCAGCTTATCCGTTCAAGAGACCCAGTACTTC.

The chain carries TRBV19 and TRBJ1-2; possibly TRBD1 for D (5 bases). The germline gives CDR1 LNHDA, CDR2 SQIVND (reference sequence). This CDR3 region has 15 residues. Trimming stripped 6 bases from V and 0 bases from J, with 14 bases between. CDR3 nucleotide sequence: TGTGCCAGTAGCCCAGGGCCACAAGCTAACTATGGCTACACCTTC. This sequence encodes CASSPGPQANYGYTF.

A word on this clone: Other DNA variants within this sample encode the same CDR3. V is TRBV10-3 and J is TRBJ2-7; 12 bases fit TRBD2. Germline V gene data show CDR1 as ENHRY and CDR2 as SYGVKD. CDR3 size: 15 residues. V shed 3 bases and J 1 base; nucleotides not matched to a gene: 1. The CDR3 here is CAISEGTSGSYEQYF. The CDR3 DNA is TGTGCCATCAGTGAAGGGACTAGCGGGTCCTACGAGCAGTACTTC.

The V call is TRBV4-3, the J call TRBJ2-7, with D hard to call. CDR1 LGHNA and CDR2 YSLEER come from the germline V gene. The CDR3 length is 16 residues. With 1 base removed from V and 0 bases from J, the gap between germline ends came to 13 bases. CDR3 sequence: CASSQGSGDLSYEQYF. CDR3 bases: TGCGCCAGCAGCCAAGGGTCAGGAGACCTCTCCTACGAGCAGTACTTC.

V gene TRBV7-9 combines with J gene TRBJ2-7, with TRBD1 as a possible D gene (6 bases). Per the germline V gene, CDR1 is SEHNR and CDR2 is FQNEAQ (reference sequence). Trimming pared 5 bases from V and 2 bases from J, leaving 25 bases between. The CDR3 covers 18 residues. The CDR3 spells CASSPRGDTGRGAYEQYF. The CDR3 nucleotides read TGTGCCAGCAGCCCGAGAGGGGATACAGGGAGAGGAGCCTACGAGCAGTACTTC.

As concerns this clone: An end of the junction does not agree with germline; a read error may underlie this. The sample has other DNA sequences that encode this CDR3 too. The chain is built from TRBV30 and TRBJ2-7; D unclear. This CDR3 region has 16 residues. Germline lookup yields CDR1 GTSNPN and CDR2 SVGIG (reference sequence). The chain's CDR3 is CAWSVLERQIDYEQYF. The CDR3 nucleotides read TGCGCCTGGAGTGTACTCGAGCGCCAGATAGACTACGAGCAGTACTTC.

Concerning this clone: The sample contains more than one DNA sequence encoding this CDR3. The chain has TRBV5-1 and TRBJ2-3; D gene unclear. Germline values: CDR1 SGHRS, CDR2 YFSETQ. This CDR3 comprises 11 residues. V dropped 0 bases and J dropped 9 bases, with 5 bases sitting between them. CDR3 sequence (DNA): TGCGCCAGCAGCTTGGAAGGCACGCAGTATTTT. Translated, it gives CASSLEGTQYF.

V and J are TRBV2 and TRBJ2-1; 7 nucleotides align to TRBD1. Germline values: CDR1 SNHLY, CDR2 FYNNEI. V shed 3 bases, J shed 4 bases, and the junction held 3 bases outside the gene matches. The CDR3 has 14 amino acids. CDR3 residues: CASSETGQYNEQFF. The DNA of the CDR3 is TGTGCCAGCAGTGAGACGGGACAGTACAATGAGCAGTTCTTC.